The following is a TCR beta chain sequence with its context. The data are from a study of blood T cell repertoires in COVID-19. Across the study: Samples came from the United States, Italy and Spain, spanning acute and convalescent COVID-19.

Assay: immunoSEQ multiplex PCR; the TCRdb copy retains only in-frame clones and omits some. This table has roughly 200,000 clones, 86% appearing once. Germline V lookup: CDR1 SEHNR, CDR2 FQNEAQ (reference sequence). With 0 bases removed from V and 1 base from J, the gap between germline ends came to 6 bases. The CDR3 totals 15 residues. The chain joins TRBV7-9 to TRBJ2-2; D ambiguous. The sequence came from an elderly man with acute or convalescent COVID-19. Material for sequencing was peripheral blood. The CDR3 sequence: CASSLARVNTGELFF. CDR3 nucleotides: TGTGCCAGCAGCTTAGCGAGAGTGAACACCGGGGAGCTGTTTTTT.